This T cell receptor beta chain was recovered during a study of T cell responses to AZD1222 COVID-19 vaccine. General study findings and limits: It should be noted that donors were predominantly white British and more often female, and clonal diversity was possibly underestimated. Baseline seropositives among AZD1222 recipients totaled only 5 to 7. Sampling captured repertoires only after the peak T cell response.

With respect to this clone: Its antigen remains unknown.

V gave up 8 bases and J gave up 7 bases; unmatched junction bases: 11. Per the germline V gene, CDR1 is SGHAT and CDR2 is FQNNGV. The CDR3 extends over 15 amino acids. Only in-frame clones appear in the TCRdb table, and some are missing; sequencing was by immunoSEQ multiplex PCR. The sample carries roughly 180,000 clones, approximately 90% recorded once. The chain recombines TRBV11-2 with TRBJ2-1, with 10 bases matching TRBD2. The source of this sequence is an adult who received the AZD1222 COVID-19 vaccine. Sequenced material: peripheral blood, taken 28 days after the second AZD1222 dose. The CDR3 DNA is TGTGCCAGCCGTTTGAGCGGGAGGGCTAAAAATGAGCAGTTCTTC. This gives the protein CASRLSGRAKNEQFF.